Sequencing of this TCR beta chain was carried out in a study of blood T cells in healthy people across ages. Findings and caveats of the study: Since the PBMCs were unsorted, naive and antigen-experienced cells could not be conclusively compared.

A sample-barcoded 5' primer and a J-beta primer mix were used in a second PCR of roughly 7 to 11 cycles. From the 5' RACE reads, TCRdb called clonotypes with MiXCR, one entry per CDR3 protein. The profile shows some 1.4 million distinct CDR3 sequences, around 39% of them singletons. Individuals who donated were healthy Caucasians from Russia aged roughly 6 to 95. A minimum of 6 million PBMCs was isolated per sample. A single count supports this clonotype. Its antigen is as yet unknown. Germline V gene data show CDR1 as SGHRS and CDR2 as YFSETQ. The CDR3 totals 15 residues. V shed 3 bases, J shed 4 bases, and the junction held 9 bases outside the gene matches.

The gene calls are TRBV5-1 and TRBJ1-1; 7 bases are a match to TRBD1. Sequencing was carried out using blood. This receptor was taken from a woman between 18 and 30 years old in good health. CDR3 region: CASSSLDRAVTEAFF. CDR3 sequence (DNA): TGCGCCAGCAGCTCTCTAGACAGGGCGGTCACTGAAGCTTTCTTT.